A selection of T cell receptor beta chains follows, all from one sample in a study of cytomegalovirus exposure and HLA in healthy donors. The protocol was immunoSEQ multiplex PCR, while the TCRdb copy is restricted to in-frame clones and leaves out a portion. Of hundreds of thousands of clones in the sample, around 90% are singletons; the top ten hold around 2.1%. The source material was PBMCs. The receptors were sampled from a woman aged 18-29 years in good health and CMV-seronegative. Both conserved end residues are part of each CDR3. Each record gives: CDR3 DNA, CDR3 protein, clone size, D gene, J gene, CDR3 length, V gene. A D gene is named only where the DNA matches it firmly. Rows give clone size only sometimes, using once, few, many, or a class for an expanded clone.

DNA: TGTGCCCTCTGGGGCAGGGAAGGGTCTGGAAACACCATATATTTT; CDR3: CALWGREGSGNTIYF; size: -; D: -; J: TRBJ1-3; length: 15; V: TRBV2
DNA: TGTGCCAGCAGTGAATCAGTGATGATCTATGGCTACACCTTC; CDR3: CASSESVMIYGYTF; size: few; D: -; J: TRBJ1-2; length: 14; V: TRBV6-1
DNA: TGTGCCAGCAGCTCCATAGGGACTAGCGGGGGAACCCAGTACTTC; CDR3: CASSSIGTSGGTQYF; size: -; D: TRBD2; J: TRBJ2-5; length: 15; V: TRBV5-4
DNA: TGTGCCAGCAGCGTAGGTCCCGCAGGGATGAGCTCTGGAAACACCATATATTTT; CDR3: CASSVGPAGMSSGNTIYF; size: -; D: -; J: TRBJ1-3; length: 18; V: TRBV9
DNA: TGTGCCAGCAGTTTGAGCAGCACAGATACGCAGTATTTT; CDR3: CASSLSSTDTQYF; size: -; D: -; J: TRBJ2-3; length: 13; V: TRBV27
DNA: TGTGCCAGCAGCAGTGGGACTAGCGGTTACGAGCAGTACTTC; CDR3: CASSSGTSGYEQYF; size: -; D: TRBD2; J: TRBJ2-7; length: 14; V: TRBV5-6
DNA: TGCGCCAGCAGTGAATTAGCAGGGGGCGGTCAAGAAGCTTTCTTT; CDR3: CASSELAGGGQEAFF; size: -; D: TRBD1; J: TRBJ1-1; length: 15; V: TRBV10-1
DNA: TGTGCCAGCAGACAGGGATGGTCCTACGAGCAGTACTTC; CDR3: CASRQGWSYEQYF; size: -; D: -; J: TRBJ2-7; length: 13; V: TRBV6-5
DNA: TGTGCCAGCAGATCAGAGAACACTGAAGCTTTCTTT; CDR3: CASRSENTEAFF; size: -; D: -; J: TRBJ1-1; length: 12; V: TRBV7-3
DNA: TGCGCCAGCAGCTGGTGGGACAGGGAACCCTACGAGCAGTACTTC; CDR3: CASSWWDREPYEQYF; size: -; D: TRBD1; J: TRBJ2-7; length: 15; V: TRBV5-1
DNA: TGTGCCAGCAGCCCGAGGACTGCAAATACGCAGTATTTT; CDR3: CASSPRTANTQYF; size: -; D: -; J: TRBJ2-3; length: 13; V: TRBV7-6
DNA: TGTGCCAGCAGCCAAGGGGAAAGGACTAGCGGGATTTCCTACGAGCAGTACTTC; CDR3: CASSQGERTSGISYEQYF; size: once; D: TRBD2; J: TRBJ2-7; length: 18; V: TRBV4-2
DNA: TGTGCCAGCAGCGCCTCCGGGACAGGGGCCTACGAGCAGTACTTC; CDR3: CASSASGTGAYEQYF; size: -; D: TRBD1; J: TRBJ2-7; length: 15; V: TRBV9
DNA: TGTGCCAGCAGCTTGGGAGGGGGCAGCAATCAGCCCCAGCATTTT; CDR3: CASSLGGGSNQPQHF; size: -; D: TRBD1; J: TRBJ1-5; length: 15; V: TRBV5-8
DNA: TGTGCCAGCAGGGGACTAGCGGGTAGCACAGATACGCAGTATTTT; CDR3: CASRGLAGSTDTQYF; size: -; D: TRBD2; J: TRBJ2-3; length: 15; V: TRBV5-6
DNA: TGTGCCAGTAGTACACGATGGACTAGCGGGGACACAGATACGCAGTATTTT; CDR3: CASSTRWTSGDTDTQYF; size: -; D: TRBD2; J: TRBJ2-3; length: 17; V: TRBV19
DNA: TGTGCCAGCAGCTTAGAGGCTAGCGGGGGGGGTAGGGATACGCAGTATTTT; CDR3: CASSLEASGGGRDTQYF; size: -; D: TRBD2; J: TRBJ2-3; length: 17; V: TRBV11-2
DNA: TGTGCCAGCAGCGTAGACGGACAGGGAATGAACACCGGGGAGCTGTTTTTT; CDR3: CASSVDGQGMNTGELFF; size: -; D: TRBD1; J: TRBJ2-2; length: 17; V: TRBV9
DNA: TGCGCCAGCAGCTTGGGGGACATGGTCATCTACGAGCAGTACTTC; CDR3: CASSLGDMVIYEQYF; size: -; D: -; J: TRBJ2-7; length: 15; V: TRBV5-1
DNA: TGCGCCAGCAGCTTGGGGGGCGGGGCAGCGTACGAGCAGTACTTC; CDR3: CASSLGGGAAYEQYF; size: once; D: -; J: TRBJ2-7; length: 15; V: TRBV5-1
DNA: TGTTCCAGCAGCTTACAGAATCAGCCCCAGCATTTT; CDR3: CSSSLQNQPQHF; size: -; D: -; J: TRBJ1-5; length: 12; V: TRBV7-9
DNA: TGTGCCAGCAGTTTTACTAGGACAGATACGCAGTATTTT; CDR3: CASSFTRTDTQYF; size: -; D: -; J: TRBJ2-3; length: 13; V: TRBV6-5
DNA: TGTGCCACCGGCCAGGGGACCACAGATACGCAGTATTTT; CDR3: CATGQGTTDTQYF; size: -; D: -; J: TRBJ2-3; length: 13; V: TRBV19
DNA: TGTGCCATCAGTGGCCAGGGGGATGAGCAGTACTTC; CDR3: CAISGQGDEQYF; size: -; D: TRBD1; J: TRBJ2-7; length: 12; V: TRBV10-3